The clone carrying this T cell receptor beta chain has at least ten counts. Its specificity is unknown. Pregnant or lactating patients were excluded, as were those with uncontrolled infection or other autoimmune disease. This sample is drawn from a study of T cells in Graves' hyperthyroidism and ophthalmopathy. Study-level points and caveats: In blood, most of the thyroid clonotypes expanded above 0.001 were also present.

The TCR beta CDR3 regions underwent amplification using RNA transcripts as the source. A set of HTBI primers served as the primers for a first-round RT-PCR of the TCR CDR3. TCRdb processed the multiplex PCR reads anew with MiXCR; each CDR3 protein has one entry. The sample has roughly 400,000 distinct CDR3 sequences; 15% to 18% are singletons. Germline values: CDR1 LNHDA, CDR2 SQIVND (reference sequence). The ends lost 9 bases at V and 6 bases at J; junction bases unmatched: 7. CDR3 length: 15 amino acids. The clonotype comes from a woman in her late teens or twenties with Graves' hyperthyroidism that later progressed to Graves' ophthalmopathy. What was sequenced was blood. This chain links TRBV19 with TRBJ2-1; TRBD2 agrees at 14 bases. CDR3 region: CASSTGLAGVNEQFF. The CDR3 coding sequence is TGTGCCAGCAGCACGGGACTAGCGGGAGTCAATGAGCAGTTCTTC.